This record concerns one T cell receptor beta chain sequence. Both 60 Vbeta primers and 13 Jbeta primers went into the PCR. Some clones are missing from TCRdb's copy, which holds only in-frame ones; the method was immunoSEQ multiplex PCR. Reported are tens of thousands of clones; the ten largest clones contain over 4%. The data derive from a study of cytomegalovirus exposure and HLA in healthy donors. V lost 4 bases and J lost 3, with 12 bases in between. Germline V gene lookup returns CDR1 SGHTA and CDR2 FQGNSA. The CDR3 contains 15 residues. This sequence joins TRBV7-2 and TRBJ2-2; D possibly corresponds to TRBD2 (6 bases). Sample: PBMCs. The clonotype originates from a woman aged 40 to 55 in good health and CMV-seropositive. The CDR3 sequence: CASSSRLGDTGELFF. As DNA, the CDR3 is TGTGCCAGCAGCTCCCGACTAGGGGACACCGGGGAGCTGTTTTTT.